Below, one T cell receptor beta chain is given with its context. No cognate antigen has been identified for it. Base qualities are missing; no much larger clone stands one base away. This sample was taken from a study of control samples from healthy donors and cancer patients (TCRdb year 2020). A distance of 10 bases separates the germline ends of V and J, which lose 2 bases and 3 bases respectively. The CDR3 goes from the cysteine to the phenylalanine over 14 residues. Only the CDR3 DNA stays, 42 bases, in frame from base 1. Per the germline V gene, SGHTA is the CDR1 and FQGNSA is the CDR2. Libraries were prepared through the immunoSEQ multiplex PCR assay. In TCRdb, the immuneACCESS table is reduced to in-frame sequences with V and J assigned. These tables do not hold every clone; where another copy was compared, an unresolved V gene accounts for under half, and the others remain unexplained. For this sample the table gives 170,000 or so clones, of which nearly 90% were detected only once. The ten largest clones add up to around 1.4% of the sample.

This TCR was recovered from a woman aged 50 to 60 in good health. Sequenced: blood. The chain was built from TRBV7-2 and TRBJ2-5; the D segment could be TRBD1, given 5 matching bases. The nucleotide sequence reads TGTGCCAGCAGCTTAATCCAGGGTAAAGAGACCCAGTACTTC. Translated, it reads CASSLIQGKETQYF.